This T cell receptor beta chain was identified in a study of regulatory T cells in long-lasting Graves disease. Whole-study findings and limits: Favored usage of TRBV28, TRBJ1-2 and TRBJ2-5 was recorded in persistent disease.

Time point described: newly diagnosed GD, antithyroid drugs for less than 3 months. Isolated PBMC RNA provided the starting material for the TCR library. It was an endocrinology department in Xi'an, China, that provided the patients. The EDTA tubes were filled with about 10 milliliters of drawn peripheral blood. The TCR beta library used iRepertoire HTBI primers with Arm-PCR amplification of CDR3. TCRdb re-derived calls from the multiplex PCR reads in MiXCR, one entry per CDR3 protein. Of about 420,000 distinct CDR3 sequences listed, over 15% are singletons. Comment on this clonotype: As yet, its antigen is unknown.

Germline CDR1 reads KGHDR; CDR2 reads SFDVKD. Trimming took 3 bases from V and 9 from J, leaving 8 bases between them. The CDR3 runs to 12 residues. These same data were also listed under a study on T cells in Graves' hyperthyroidism and ophthalmopathy.

The sample in question was peripheral blood mononuclear cells (PBMCs), obtained at new diagnosis, from a patient treated with antithyroid drugs. The chain joins TRBV24-1 to TRBJ2-1; tentative D call: TRBD1 (5 bases). This receptor was identified in a woman aged 18-35 years with Graves disease. The DNA for the CDR3 is TGTGCCACCAGTGATAGCAGGGCTGAGCAGTTCTTC. Translating it yields CATSDSRAEQFF.